This T cell receptor (beta chain) was sequenced during a study of shared clonotypes between healthy human individuals. Assay: immunoSEQ multiplex PCR; the TCRdb copy retains only in-frame clones and omits some. The repertoire holds some 2 million clones, about 95% seen once, with around 1% in the top ten. Trimming pared 6 bases from V and 0 bases from J, leaving 12 bases between. The CDR3 sequence is 16 residues long. Germline V gene lookup returns CDR1 MRHNA and CDR2 SNTAGT. CD8 cells classed as naive were CD45RO-negative and positively selected for CCR7, excluding terminally differentiated effector memory CD45RA+ cells.

Sequencing was performed on naive CD8+ T cells sorted from blood. This sequence originates from a man aged 18 to 29 in good health. The chain employs TRBV6-4 and TRBJ2-6; D is unresolved. In DNA form, the CDR3 reads TGTGCCAGCAGGGGCTGGACCGACTCTGGGGCCAACGTCCTGACTTTC. Translation: CASRGWTDSGANVLTF.